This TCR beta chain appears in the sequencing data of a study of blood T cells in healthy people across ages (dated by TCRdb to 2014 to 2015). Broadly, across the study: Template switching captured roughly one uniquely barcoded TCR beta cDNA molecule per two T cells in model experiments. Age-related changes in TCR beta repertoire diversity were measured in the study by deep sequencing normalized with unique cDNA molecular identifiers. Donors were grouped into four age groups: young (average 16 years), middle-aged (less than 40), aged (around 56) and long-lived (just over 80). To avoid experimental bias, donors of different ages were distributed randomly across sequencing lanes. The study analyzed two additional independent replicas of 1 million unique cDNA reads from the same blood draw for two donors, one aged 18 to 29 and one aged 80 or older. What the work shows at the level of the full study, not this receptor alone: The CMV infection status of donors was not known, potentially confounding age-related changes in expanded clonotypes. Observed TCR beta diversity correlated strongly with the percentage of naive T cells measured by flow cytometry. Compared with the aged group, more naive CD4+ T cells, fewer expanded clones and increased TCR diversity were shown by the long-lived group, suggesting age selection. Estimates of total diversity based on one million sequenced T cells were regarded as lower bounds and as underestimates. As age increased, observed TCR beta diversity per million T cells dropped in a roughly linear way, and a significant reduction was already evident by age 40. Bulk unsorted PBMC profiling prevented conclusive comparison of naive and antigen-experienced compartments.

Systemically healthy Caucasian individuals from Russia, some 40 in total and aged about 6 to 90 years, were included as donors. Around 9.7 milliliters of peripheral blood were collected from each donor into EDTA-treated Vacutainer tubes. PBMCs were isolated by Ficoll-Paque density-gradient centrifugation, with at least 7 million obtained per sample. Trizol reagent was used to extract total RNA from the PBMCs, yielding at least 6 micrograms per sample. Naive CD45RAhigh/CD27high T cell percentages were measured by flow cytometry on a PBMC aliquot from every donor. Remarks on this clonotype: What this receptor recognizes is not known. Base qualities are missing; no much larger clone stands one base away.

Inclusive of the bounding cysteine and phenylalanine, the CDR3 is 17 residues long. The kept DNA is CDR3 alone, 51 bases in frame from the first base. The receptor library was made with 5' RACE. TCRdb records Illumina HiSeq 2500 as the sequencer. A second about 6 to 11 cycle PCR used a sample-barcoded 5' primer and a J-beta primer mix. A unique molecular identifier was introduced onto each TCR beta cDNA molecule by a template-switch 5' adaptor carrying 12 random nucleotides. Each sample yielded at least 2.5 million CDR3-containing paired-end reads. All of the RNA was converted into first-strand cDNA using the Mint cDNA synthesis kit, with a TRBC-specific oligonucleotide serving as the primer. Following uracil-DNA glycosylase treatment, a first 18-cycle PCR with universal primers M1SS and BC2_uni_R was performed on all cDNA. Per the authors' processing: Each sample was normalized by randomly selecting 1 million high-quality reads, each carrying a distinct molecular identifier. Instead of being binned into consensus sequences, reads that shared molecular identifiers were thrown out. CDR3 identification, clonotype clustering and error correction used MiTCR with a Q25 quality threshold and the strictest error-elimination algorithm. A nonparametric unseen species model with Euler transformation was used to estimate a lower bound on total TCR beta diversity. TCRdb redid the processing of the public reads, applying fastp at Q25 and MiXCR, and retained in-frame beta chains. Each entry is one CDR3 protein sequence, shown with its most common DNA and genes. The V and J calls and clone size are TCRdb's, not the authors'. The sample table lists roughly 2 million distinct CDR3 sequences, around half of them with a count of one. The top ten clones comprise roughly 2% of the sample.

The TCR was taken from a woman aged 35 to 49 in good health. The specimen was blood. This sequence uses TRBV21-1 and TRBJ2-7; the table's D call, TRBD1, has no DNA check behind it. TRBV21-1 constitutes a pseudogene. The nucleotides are TGTGCCAGCAGTAAAGAGATGGGGCAGGGGGAATACTACGAGCAGTACTTC. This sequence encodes CASSKEMGQGEYYEQYF.